This entry lists 4 T cell receptor beta chains sequenced from one sample in a study of cytomegalovirus exposure and HLA in healthy donors. It was with 60 Vbeta and 13 Jbeta primers that the PCR ran. The repertoire was sequenced with immunoSEQ multiplex PCR; TCRdb's copy has only in-frame clones and lacks some. The table shows roughly 120,000 clones, with around 64% occurring only once. Input material: PBMCs. Every receptor here comes from a woman aged 30 to 39 in good health and CMV-seronegative.

The chain is built from TRBV4-3 and TRBJ2-5; D perhaps matches TRBD1 (5 bases). Near its end, the DNA agrees better with TRBJ2-7, so the J call may be wrong. This CDR3 comprises 15 residues. Germline V CDR1 and CDR2: LGHNA, YSLEER. Here the CDR3 reads CASSQAGILPYEQYF. As DNA, the CDR3 is TGCGCCAGCAGCCAAGCAGGGATACTACCCTACGAGCAGTACTTC.

The V gene is TRBV6-5, the J gene TRBJ1-4, with 7 bases identical to TRBD1. Germline V gives CDR1 MNHEY, CDR2 SVGAGI. Unmatched junction bases numbered 8, after V lost 5 bases and J lost 8 bases. The CDR3 contains 14 residues. The CDR3 DNA reads as TGTGCCAGCAGTCCCCGACAGGGAGTGGAAAAACTGTTTTTT. It translates to CASSPRQGVEKLFF.

The chain employs TRBV7-9 and TRBJ1-1; D is unresolved. This CDR3 is 14 amino acids long. Germline V gene lookup returns CDR1 SEHNR and CDR2 FQNEAQ (reference sequence). Trimming pared 4 bases from V and 0 bases from J, leaving 9 bases between. CDR3 in amino acids: CASSSYSLNTEAFF. The CDR3 bases are TGTGCCAGCAGCTCGTACAGCTTGAACACTGAAGCTTTCTTT.

The V call is TRBV5-1, the J call TRBJ1-4; 8 nucleotides agree with TRBD1. The CDR3 has 14 amino acids. Losses at the gene ends were 4 bases for V and 7 bases for J; bases not matched to a gene: 6. CDR1 SGHRS and CDR2 YFSETQ come from the germline V gene. The CDR3 coding sequence is TGCGCCAGCAGCCGGACAGGGATTGGTGAAAAACTGTTTTTT. Protein: CASSRTGIGEKLFF.